The sequence of this TCR beta chain was determined in a study of blood T cell repertoires in COVID-19. Patients in Seattle were enrolled during active infection, then followed longitudinally. Some clones are missing from TCRdb's copy, which holds only in-frame ones; the method was immunoSEQ multiplex PCR. The sample has under 100,000 clones; 78% are singletons. Germline loops: CDR1 MNHEY, CDR2 SVGAGI. The CDR3 runs 16 residues. V gave up 4 bases and J gave up 4 bases, with 19 bases separating them. The origin of this receptor is a man aged 55 to 70 with COVID-19, enrolled during active disease. The chain joins TRBV6-5 to TRBJ1-1; a possible D gene is TRBD1 (5 bases). The material sequenced was peripheral blood. The CDR3 reads CASSSFGGGVGTEAFF. CDR3 nucleotides: TGTGCCAGCAGTTCCTTCGGCGGGGGTGTCGGCACTGAAGCTTTCTTT.